The clone carrying this TCR beta chain was detected only a few times. What it recognizes is unknown. Germline CDR1 and CDR2: LGHNA and YSLEER. CDR3 length: 16 amino acids. The V gene end was trimmed by 1 base and the J gene end by 0 bases; junction bases not matched to a gene: 5. After constant-region reverse-primer amplification, full-length variable regions underwent semi-nested PCR with Nested Universal Primer A. TCRdb re-analysed the 5' RACE reads in MiXCR, keeping a single row per CDR3 protein. The table shows just under 65,000 distinct CDR3 sequences, with roughly 22% occurring only once. Memory CD4+ cells were defined as CD4+CD45RO+CD25-. Study results and limitations: Tumor Tregs overlapped most with tumor, then blood, naive CD4+ cells.

The TCR sequence derives from a female donor with breast cancer. V and J are TRBV4-3 and TRBJ1-2; 7 bases agree with TRBD1. The sample taken for sequencing was memory CD4+ T cells sorted from a lymph node. Subset reported: memory CD4+ T cells, CD4+CD45RO+CD25-. In DNA, the CDR3 is TGCGCCAGCAGCCAAGGAGGGACAGCGTCTAACTATGGCTACACCTTC. It specifies CASSQGGTASNYGYTF.